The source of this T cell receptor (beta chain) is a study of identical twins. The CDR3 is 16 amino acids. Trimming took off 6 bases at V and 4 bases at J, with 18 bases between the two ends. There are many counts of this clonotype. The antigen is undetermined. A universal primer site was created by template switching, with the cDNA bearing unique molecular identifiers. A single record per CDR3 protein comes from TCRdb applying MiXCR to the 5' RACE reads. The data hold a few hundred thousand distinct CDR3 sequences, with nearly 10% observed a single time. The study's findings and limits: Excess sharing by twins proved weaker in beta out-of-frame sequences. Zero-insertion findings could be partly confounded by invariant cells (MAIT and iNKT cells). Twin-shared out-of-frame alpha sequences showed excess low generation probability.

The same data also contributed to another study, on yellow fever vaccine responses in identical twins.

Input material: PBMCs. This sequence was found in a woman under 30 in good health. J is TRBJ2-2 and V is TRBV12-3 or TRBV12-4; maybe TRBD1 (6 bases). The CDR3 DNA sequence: TGTGCCAGCAGCCGCAGGGGTAGCTGGAGCACCGGGGAGCTGTTTTTT. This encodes CASSRRGSWSTGELFF.